This T cell receptor beta chain was sequenced during a study of lymphopenia after photon versus proton radiotherapy. General study findings and limits: Survival link was tested only in deceased patients; proton benefit remains a possibility. Under photons, naive T cells and diversity fell while effector/memory populations rose.

The repertoire was sequenced with immunoSEQ multiplex PCR; TCRdb's copy has only in-frame clones and lacks some. Of about 68,000 clones in the sample, about nine tenths were seen once. CDR3 length: 16 amino acids. V was trimmed by 1 base and J by 6 bases, leaving 16 bases between them. Germline-derived CDR1 and CDR2 are LNHDA and SQIVND (reference sequence). This clone appeared a single time. What it binds is not known. This receptor was identified in a woman aged 70-85 years with pancreatic cancer. The sequenced sample was peripheral blood, obtained from a patient treated with photon-based radiotherapy. V usage is TRBV19 and J usage is TRBJ2-1, with D possibly being TRBD2 (6 bases). In DNA, the CDR3 is TGTGCCAGTAGTATAGGAGGACGGGGGAAGGTCAATGAGCAGTTCTTC. Its translation: CASSIGGRGKVNEQFF.